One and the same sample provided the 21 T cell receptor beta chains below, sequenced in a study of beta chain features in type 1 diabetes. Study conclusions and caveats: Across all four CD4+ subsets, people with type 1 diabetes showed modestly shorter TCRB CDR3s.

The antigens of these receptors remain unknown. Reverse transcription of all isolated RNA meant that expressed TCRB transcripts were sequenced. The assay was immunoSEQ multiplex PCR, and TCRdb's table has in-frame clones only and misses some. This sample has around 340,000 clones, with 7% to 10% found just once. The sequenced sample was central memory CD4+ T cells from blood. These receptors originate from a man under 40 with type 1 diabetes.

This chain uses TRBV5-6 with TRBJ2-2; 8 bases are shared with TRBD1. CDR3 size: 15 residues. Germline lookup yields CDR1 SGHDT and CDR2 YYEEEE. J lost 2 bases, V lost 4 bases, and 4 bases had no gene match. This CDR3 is CASSGDRGNTGELFF. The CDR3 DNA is TGTGCCAGCAGCGGAGACAGGGGAAACACCGGGGAGCTGTTTTTT. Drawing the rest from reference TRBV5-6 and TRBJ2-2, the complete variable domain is DAGVTQSPTHLIKTRGQQVTLRCSPKSGHDTVSWYQQALGQGPQFIFQYYEEEERQRGNFPDRFSGHQFPNYSSELNVNALLLGDSALYLCASSGDRGNTGELFFGEGSRLTVL.

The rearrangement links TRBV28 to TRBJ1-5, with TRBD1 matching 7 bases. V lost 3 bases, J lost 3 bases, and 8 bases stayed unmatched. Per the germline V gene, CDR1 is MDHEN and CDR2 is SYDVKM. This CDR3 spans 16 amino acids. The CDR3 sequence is CASSFRVRGANQPQHF. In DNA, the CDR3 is TGTGCCAGCAGTTTCCGCGTCAGGGGGGCCAATCAGCCCCAGCATTTT.

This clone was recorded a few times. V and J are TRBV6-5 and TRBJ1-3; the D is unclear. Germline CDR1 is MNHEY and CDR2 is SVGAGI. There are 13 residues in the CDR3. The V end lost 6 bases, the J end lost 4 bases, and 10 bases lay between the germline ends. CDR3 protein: CASSLTGGNTIYF. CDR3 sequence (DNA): TGTGCCAGCAGCCTCACGGGGGGAAACACCATATATTTT.

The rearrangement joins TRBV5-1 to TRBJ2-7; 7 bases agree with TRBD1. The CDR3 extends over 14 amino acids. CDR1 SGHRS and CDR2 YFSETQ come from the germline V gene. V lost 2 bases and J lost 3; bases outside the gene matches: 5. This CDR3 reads CASSFMGQSYEQYF. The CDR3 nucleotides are TGCGCCAGCAGCTTCATGGGACAGAGCTACGAGCAGTACTTC.

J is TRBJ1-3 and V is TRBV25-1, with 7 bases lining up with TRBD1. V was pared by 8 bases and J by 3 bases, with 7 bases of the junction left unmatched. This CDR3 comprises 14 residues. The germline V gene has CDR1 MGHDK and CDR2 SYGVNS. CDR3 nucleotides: TGTGCCAGCTCGACAGGGATGGGTGGAAACACCATATATTTT. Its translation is CASSTGMGGNTIYF.

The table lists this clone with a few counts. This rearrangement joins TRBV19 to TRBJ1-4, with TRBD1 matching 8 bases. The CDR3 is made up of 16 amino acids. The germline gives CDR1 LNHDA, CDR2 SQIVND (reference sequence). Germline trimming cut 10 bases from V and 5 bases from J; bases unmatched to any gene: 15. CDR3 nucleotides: TGTGCCACGACAAGTAGGACAGGGAAGGAGAATGAAAAACTGTTTTTT. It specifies CATTSRTGKENEKLFF.

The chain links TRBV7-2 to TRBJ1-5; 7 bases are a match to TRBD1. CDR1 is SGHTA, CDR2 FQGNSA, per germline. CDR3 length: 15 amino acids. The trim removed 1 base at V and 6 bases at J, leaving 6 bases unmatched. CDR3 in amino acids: CASSLGQGESQPQHF. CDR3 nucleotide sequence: TGTGCCAGCAGCTTAGGACAGGGAGAAAGTCAGCCCCAGCATTTT.

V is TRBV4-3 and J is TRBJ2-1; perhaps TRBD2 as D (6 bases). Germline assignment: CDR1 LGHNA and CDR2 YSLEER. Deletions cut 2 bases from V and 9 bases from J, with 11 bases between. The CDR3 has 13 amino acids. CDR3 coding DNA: TGCGCCAGCAGCCAACAGACTAGGTCTGAGCAGTTCTTC. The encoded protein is CASSQQTRSEQFF.

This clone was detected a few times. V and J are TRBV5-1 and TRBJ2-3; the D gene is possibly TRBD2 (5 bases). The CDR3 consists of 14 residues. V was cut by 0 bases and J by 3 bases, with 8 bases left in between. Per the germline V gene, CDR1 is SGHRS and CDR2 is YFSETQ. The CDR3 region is CASSLDLATDTQYF. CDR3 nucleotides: TGCGCCAGCAGCTTGGATCTAGCTACAGATACGCAGTATTTT. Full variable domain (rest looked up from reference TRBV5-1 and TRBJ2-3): KAGVTQTPRYLIKTRGQQVTLSCSPISGHRSVSWYQQTPGQGLQFLFEYFSETQRNKGNFPGRFSGRQFSNSRSEMNVSTLELGDSALYLCASSLDLATDTQYFGPGTRLTVL.

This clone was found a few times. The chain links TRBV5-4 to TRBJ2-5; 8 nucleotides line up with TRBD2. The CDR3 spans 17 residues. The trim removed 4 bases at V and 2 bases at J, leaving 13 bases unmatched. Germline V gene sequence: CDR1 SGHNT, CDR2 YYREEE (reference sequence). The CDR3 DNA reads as TGTGCCAGCAGCCTCGGGACTACGGGGGGGCCTCAAGAGACCCAGTACTTC. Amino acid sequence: CASSLGTTGGPQETQYF.

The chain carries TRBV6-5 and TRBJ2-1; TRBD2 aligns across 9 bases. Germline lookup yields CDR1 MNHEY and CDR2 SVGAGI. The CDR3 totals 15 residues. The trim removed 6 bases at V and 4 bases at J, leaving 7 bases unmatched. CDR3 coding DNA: TGTGCCAGCAGCCGGACTAGCGAGAGATACAATGAGCAGTTCTTC. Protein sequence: CASSRTSERYNEQFF.

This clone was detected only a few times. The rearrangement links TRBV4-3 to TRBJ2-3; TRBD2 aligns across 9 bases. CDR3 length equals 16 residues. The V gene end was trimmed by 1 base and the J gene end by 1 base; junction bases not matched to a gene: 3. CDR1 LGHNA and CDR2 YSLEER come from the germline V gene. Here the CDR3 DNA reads TGCGCCAGCAGCCAAGGCCCTAGCGGGGGCACAGATACGCAGTATTTT. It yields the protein CASSQGPSGGTDTQYF.

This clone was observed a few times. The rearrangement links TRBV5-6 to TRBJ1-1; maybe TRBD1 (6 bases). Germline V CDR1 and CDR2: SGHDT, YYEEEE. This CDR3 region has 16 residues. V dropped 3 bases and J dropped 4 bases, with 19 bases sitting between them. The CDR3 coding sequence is TGTGCCAGCAGCTCATTGTCCCGGGGGCGTGGCACTGAAGCTTTCTTT. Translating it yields CASSSLSRGRGTEAFF.

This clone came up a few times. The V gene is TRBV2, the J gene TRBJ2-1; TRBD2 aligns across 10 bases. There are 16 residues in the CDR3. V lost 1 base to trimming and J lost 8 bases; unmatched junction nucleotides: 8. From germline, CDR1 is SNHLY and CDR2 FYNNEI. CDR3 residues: CASSEGAGGPIDEQFF. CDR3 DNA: TGTGCCAGCAGTGAAGGAGCGGGGGGGCCCATAGATGAGCAGTTCTTC.

CDR3 nucleotides: TGTGCCAGCAGTTTAGCCGGGCAAGCCTACAATGAGCAGTTCTTC. This encodes CASSLAGQAYNEQFF. This chain links TRBV6-5 with TRBJ2-1; the D is unclear. From germline, CDR1 is MNHEY and CDR2 SVGAGI. The CDR3 covers 15 residues. Trimming shortened V by 4 bases and J by 2 bases, and 12 bases separated the two germline ends.

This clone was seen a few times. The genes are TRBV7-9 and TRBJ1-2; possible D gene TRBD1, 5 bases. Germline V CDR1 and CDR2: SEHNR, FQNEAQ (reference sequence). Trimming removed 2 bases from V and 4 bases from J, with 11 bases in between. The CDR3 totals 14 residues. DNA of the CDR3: TGTGCCAGCAGCTTAATATCCGGGGGCTATGGCTACACCTTC. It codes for CASSLISGGYGYTF.

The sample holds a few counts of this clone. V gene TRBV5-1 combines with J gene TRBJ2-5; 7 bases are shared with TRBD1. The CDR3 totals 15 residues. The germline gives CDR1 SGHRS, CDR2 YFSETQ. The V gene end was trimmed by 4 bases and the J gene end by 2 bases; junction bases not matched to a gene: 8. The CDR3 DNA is TGCGCCAGCAGCAGCCTGAACAGGGGTCAAGAGACCCAGTACTTC. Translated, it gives CASSSLNRGQETQYF.

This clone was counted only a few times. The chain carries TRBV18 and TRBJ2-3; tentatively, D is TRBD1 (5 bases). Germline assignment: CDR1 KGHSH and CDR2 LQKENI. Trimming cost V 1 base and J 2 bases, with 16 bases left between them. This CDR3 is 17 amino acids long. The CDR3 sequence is CASSPLIEGAPTDTQYF. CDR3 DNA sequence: TGTGCCAGCTCACCACTAATCGAAGGGGCTCCCACAGATACGCAGTATTTT.

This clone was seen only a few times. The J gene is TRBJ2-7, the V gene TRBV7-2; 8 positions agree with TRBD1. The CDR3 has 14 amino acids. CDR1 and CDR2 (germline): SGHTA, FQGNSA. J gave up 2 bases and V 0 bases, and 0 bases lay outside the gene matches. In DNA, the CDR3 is TGTGCCAGCAGCTTAGCGGGACAGGCCTACGAGCAGTACTTC. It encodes CASSLAGQAYEQYF.

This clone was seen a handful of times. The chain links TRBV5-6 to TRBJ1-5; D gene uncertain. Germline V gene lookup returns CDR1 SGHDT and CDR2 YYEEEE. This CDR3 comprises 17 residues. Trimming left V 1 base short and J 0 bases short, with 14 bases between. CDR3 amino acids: CASSLRGPWSSNQPQHF. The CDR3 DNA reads TGTGCCAGCAGCTTGCGTGGGCCCTGGTCTAGCAATCAGCCCCAGCATTTT. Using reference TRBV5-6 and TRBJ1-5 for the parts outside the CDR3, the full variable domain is DAGVTQSPTHLIKTRGQQVTLRCSPKSGHDTVSWYQQALGQGPQFIFQYYEEEERQRGNFPDRFSGHQFPNYSSELNVNALLLGDSALYLCASSLRGPWSSNQPQHFGDGTRLSIL.

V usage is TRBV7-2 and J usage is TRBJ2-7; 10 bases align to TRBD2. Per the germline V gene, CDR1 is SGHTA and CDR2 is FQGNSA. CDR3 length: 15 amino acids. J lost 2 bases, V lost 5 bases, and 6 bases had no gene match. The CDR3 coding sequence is TGTGCCAGCAGCCCTAGCGGGGGCCTGACCTACGAGCAGTACTTC. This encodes CASSPSGGLTYEQYF.